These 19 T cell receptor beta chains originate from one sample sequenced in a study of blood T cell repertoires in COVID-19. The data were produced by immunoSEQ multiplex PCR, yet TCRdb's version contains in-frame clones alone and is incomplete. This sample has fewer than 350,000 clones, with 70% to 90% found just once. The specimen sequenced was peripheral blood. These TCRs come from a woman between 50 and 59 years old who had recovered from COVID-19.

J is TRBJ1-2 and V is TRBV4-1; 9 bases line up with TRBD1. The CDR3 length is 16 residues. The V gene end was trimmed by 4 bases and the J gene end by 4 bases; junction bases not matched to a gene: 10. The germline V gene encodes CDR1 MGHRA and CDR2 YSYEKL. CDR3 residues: CASSRLPGQGLYGYTF. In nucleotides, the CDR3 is TGCGCCAGCAGCCGGCTACCGGGACAGGGCCTCTATGGCTACACCTTC.

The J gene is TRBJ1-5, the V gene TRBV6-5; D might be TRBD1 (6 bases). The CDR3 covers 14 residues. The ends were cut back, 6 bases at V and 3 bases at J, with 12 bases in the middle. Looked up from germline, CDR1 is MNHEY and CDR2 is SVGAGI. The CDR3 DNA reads TGTGCCAGCAGATCCGGGACACTCAATCAGCCCCAGCATTTT. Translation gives CASRSGTLNQPQHF.

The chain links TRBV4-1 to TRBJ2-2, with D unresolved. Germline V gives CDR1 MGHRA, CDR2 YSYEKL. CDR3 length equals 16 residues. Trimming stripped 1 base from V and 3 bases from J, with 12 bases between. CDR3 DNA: TGCGCCAGCAGCCAAGGGGCCTACCCCGACACCGGGGAGCTGTTTTTT. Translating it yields CASSQGAYPDTGELFF.

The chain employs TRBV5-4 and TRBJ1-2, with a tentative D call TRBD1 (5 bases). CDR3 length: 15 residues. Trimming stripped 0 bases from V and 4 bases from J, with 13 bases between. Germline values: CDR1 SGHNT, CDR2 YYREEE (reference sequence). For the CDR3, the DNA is TGTGCCAGCAGCTTGGATTCAGGGAGGGTCTATGGCTACACCTTC. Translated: CASSLDSGRVYGYTF. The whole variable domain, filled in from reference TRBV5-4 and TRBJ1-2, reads ETGVTQSPTHLIKTRGQQVTLRCSSQSGHNTVSWYQQALGQGPQFIFQYYREEENGRGNFPPRFSGLQFPNYSSELNVNALELDDSALYLCASSLDSGRVYGYTFGSGTRLTVV.

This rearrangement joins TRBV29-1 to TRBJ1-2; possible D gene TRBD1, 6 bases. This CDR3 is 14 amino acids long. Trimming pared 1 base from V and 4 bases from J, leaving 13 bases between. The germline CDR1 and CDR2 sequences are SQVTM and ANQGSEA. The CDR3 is CSVEAGGGGYGYTF. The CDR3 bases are TGCAGCGTTGAAGCCGGTGGGGGCGGCTATGGCTACACCTTC.

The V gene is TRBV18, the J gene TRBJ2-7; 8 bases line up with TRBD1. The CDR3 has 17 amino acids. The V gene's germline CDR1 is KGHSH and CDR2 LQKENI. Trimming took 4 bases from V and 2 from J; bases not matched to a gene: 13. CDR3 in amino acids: CASSRDSGTGDPYEQYF. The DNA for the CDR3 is TGTGCCAGCTCACGCGACTCCGGGACAGGCGATCCCTACGAGCAGTACTTC. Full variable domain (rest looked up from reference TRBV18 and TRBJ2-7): NAGVMQNPRHLVRRRGQEARLRCSPMKGHSHVYWYRQLPEEGLKFMVYLQKENIIDESGMPKERFSAEFPKEGPSILRIQQVVRGDSAAYFCASSRDSGTGDPYEQYFGPGTRLTVT.

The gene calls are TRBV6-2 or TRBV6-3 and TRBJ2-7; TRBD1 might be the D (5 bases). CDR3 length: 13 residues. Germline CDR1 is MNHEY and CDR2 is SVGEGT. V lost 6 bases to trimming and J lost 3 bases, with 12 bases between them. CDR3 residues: CASSRTKDYEQYF. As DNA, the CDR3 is TGTGCCAGCAGCCGGACAAAAGACTACGAGCAGTACTTC.

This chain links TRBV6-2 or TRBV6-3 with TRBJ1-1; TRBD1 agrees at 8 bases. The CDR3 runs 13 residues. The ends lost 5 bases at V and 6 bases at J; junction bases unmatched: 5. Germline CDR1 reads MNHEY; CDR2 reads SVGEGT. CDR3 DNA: TGTGCCAGCAGTAGGACAGGGTCGCCTGAAGCTTTCTTT. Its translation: CASSRTGSPEAFF.

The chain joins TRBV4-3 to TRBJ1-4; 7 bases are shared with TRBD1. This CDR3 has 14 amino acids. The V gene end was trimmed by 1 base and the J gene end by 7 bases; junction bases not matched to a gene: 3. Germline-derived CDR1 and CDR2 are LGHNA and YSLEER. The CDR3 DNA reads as TGCGCCAGCAGCCAAGGACAGGGAAGTGAAAAACTGTTTTTT. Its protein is CASSQGQGSEKLFF.

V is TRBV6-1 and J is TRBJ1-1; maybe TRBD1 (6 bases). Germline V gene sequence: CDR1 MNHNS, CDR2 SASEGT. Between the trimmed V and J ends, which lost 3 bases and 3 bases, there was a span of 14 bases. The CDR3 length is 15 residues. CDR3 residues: CASSDLGGPDTEAFF. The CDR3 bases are TGTGCCAGCAGTGACCTGGGGGGGCCTGACACTGAAGCTTTCTTT.

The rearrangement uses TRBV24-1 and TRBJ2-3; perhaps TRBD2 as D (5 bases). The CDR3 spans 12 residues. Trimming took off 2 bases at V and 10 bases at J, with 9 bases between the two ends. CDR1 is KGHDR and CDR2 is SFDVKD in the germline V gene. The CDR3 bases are TGTGCCACCAGTGATTCTAGCACGGCGCAGTATTTT. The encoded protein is CATSDSSTAQYF.

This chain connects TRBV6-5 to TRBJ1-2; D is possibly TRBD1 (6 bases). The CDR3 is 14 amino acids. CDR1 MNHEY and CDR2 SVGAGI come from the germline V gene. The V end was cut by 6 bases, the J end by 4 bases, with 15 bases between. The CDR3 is CASRMAGQSYGYTF. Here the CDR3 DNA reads TGTGCCAGCAGGATGGCCGGACAGAGCTATGGCTACACCTTC.

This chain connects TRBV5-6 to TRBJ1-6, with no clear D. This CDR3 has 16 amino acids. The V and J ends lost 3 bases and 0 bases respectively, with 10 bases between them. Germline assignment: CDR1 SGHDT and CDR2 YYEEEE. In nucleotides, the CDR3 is TGTGCCAGCAGCTCCTCCATGAGCTCCTATAATTCACCCCTCCACTTT. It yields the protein CASSSSMSSYNSPLHF.

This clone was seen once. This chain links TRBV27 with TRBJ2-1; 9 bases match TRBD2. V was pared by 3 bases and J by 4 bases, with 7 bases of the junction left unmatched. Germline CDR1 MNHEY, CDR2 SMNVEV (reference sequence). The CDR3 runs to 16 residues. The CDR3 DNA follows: TGTGCCAGCAGTTTCGTTCCGACTAGCGGTTACAATGAGCAGTTCTTC. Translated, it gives CASSFVPTSGYNEQFF.

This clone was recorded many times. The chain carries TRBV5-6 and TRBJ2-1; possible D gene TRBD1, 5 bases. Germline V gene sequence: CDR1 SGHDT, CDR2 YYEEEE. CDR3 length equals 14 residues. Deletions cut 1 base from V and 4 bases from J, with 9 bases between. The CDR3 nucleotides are TGTGCCAGCAGCTTGTACCAGGGTTACAATGAGCAGTTCTTC. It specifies CASSLYQGYNEQFF.

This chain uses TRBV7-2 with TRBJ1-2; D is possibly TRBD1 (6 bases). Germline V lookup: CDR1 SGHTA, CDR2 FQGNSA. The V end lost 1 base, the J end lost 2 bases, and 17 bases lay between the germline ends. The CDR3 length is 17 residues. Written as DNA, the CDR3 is TGTGCCAGCAGCTTAGACCTAAGGGGGGGATTCAACTATGGCTACACCTTC. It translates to CASSLDLRGGFNYGYTF.

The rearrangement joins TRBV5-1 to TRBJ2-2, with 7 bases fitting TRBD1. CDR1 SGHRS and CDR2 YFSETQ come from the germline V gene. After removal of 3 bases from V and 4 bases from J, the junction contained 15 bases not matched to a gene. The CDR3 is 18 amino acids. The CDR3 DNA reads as TGCGCCAGCAGCTCAAGTCCCCGGGGCAGGGGGAGCACCGGGGAGCTGTTTTTT. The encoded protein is CASSSSPRGRGSTGELFF.

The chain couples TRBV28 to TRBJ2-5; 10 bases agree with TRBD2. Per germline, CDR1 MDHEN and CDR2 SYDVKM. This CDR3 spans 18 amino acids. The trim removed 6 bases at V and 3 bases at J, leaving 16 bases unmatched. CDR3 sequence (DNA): TGTGCCAGCAGACACATACACTCGACTAGCGGGCGGGAAGAGACCCAGTACTTC. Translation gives CASRHIHSTSGREETQYF.

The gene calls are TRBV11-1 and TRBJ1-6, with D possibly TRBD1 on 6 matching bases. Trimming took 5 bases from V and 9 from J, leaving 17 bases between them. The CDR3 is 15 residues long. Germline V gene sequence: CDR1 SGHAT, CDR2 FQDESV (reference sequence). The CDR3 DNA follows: TGTGCCAGCAGCAAGAACCAGGGGTCCGGTTCACCCCTCCACTTT. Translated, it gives CASSKNQGSGSPLHF.